This TCR beta chain was obtained from a study of chemoradiotherapy in HPV16-positive cancers. Background on the study: Candidate HPV-specific clones and shared TCR motifs came from two HPV16-positive patients. Regarding the study as a whole: Better recurrence-free survival went with HPV-responsive T-cell expansion in HPV16-positive patients.

Notes on this clone: The antigen is undetermined.

Some clones are missing from TCRdb's copy, which holds only in-frame ones; the method was immunoSEQ multiplex PCR. The sample lists approximately 12,000 clones; under 75% were seen once. The CDR3 length is 13 residues. Germline V gene lookup returns CDR1 SGHAT and CDR2 FQDESV (reference sequence). V lost 6 bases and J 2 bases, leaving 11 bases between the germline ends. The chain recombines TRBV11-1 with TRBJ2-7, with D uncertain. The receptor was isolated from a human donor with HPV-associated anogenital cancer. The specimen was taken from a patient who underwent chemoradiotherapy. CDR3 DNA sequence: TGTGCCAGCAGTACCGGTGGGCCCTACGAGCAGTACTTC. Translated: CASSTGGPYEQYF.